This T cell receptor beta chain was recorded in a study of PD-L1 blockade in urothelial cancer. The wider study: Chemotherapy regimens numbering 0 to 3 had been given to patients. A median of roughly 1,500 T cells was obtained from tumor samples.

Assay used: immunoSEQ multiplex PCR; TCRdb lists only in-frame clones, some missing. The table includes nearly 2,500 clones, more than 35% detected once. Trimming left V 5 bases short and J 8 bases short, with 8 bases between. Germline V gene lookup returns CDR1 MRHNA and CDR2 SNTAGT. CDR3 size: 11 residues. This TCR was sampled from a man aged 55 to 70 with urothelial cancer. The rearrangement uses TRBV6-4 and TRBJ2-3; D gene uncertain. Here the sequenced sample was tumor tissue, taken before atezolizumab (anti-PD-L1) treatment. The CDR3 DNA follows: TGTGCCAGCAGTCAAGCCGGTACGCAGTATTTT. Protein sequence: CASSQAGTQYF.